Following are 3 T cell receptor beta chains from one sample sequenced in a study of blood T cell repertoires in COVID-19. TCRdb's copy holds only in-frame clones and misses some; the assay was immunoSEQ multiplex PCR. Of 45,000 to 65,000 clones in the sample, 90% were seen once. The material sequenced was peripheral blood. These receptors came from a man aged 50 to 59 with acute or convalescent COVID-19.

The gene calls are TRBV30 and TRBJ1-4; perhaps TRBD1 as D (5 bases). The CDR3 consists of 14 residues. V gave up 2 bases and J gave up 6 bases, with 13 bases separating them. Germline lookup yields CDR1 GTSNPN and CDR2 SVGIG (reference sequence). DNA for the CDR3: TGTGCCTGGAGTCGGGGGGGAGGAGATGAAAAACTGTTTTTT. This translates into CAWSRGGGDEKLFF.

The chain links TRBV2 to TRBJ1-5; no definite D call. The CDR3 sequence is 13 residues long. The V end lost 11 bases, the J end lost 5 bases, and 16 bases lay between the germline ends. Germline loops: CDR1 SNHLY, CDR2 FYNNEI. The CDR3, as DNA: TGTGCCTCTCGCGGGGAGGGATATCAGCCCCAGCATTTT. As protein: CASRGEGYQPQHF.

The chain is built from TRBV29-1 and TRBJ1-1, with 7 bases identical to TRBD1. The CDR3 is made up of 11 amino acids. Unmatched junction bases numbered 3, after V lost 6 bases and J lost 5 bases. Germline V gene lookup returns CDR1 SQVTM and CDR2 ANQGSEA. Here the CDR3 reads CSVQGVTEAFF. CDR3 bases: TGCAGCGTCCAGGGGGTTACTGAAGCTTTCTTT.